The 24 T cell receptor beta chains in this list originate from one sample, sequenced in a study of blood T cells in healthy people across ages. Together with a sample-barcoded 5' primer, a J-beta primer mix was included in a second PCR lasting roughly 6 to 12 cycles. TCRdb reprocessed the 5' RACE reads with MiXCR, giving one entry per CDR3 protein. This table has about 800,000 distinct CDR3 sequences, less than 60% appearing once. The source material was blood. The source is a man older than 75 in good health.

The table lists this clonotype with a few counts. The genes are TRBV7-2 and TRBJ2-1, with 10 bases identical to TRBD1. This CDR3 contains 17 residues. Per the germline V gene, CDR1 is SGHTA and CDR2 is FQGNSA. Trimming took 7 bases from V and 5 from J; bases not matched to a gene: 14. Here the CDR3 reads CASILLRGDRGHNEQFF. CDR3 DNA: TGTGCCAGCATTCTACTTCGGGGGGACAGGGGCCACAATGAGCAGTTCTTC.

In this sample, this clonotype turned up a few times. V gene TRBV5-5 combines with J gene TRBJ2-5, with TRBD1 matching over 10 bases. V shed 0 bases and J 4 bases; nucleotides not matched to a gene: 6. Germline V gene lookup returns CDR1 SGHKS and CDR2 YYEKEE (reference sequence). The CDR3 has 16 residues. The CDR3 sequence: CASSLAGGTGAETQYF. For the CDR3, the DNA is TGTGCCAGCAGCTTGGCCGGCGGGACAGGGGCAGAGACCCAGTACTTC.

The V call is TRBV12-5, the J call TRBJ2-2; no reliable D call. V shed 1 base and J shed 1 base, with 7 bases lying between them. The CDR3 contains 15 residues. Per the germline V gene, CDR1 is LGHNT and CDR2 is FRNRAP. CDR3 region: CASGLAPQNTGELFF. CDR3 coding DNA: TGTGCTAGTGGTTTGGCCCCCCAGAACACCGGGGAGCTGTTTTTT.

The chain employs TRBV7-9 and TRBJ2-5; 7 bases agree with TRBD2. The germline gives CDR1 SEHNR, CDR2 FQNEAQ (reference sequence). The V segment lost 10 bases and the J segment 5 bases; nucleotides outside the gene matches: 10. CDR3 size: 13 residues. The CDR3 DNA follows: TGTGCCACGGGGGGTAGGATGAGTGAGACCCAGTACTTC. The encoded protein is CATGGRMSETQYF. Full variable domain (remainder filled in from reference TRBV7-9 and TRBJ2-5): DTGVSQNPRHKITKRGQNVTFRCDPISEHNRLYWYRQTLGQGPEFLTYFQNEAQLEKSRLLSDRFSAERPKGSFSTLEIQRTEQGDSAMYLCATGGRMSETQYFGPGTRLLVL.

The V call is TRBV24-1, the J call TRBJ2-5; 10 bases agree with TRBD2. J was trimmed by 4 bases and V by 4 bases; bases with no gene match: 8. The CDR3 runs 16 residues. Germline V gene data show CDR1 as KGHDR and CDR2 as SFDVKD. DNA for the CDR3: TGTGCCACCAGTGACCGGACTAGCGGATGGGGAGAGACCCAGTACTTC. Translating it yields CATSDRTSGWGETQYF.

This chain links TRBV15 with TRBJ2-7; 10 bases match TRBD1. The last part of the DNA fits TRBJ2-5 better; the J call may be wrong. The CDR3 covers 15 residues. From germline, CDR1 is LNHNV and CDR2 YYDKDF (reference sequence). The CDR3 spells CATSRDDRGPETQYF. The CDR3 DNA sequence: TGTGCCACCAGCAGAGATGACAGGGGGCCCGAGACCCAGTACTTC.

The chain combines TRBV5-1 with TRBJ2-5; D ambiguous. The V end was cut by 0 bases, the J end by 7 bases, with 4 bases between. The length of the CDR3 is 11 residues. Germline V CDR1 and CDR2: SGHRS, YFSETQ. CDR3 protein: CASSLEVTQYF. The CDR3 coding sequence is TGCGCCAGCAGCTTGGAAGTGACCCAGTACTTC.

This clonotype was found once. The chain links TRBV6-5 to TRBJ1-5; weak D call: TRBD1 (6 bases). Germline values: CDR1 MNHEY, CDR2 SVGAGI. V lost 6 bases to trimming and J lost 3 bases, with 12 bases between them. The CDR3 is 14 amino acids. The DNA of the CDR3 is TGTGCCAGCAGCCGTGGGGACAACAATCAGCCCCAGCATTTT. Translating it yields CASSRGDNNQPQHF.

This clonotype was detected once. The CDR3 is CSARGYRLAGTETQYF. CDR3 nucleotide sequence: TGCAGTGCTAGAGGGTACCGGCTAGCGGGGACAGAGACCCAGTACTTC. V is TRBV20-1 and J is TRBJ2-5, with 9 bases lining up with TRBD2. Germline CDR1 is DFQATT and CDR2 is SNEGSKA (reference sequence). V lost 1 base, J lost 4 bases, and 10 bases stayed unmatched. The CDR3 totals 16 residues.

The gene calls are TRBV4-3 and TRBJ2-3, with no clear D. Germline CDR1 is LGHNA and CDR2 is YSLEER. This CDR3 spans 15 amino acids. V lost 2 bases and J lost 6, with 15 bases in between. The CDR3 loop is CASSQLGSPTDTQYF. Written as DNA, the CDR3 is TGCGCCAGCAGCCAATTGGGCTCCCCTACGGATACGCAGTATTTT.

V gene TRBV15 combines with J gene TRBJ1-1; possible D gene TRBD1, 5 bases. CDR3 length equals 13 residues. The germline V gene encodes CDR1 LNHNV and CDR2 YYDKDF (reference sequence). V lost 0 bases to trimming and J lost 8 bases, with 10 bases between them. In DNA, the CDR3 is TGTGCCACCAGCAGAGATCTTAGGGGAGAAGCTTTCTTT. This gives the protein CATSRDLRGEAFF. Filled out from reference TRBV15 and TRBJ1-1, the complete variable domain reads DAMVIQNPRYQVTQFGKPVTLSCSQTLNHNVMYWYQQKSSQAPKLLFHYYDKDFNNEADTPDNFQSRRPNTSFCFLDIRSPGLGDTAMYLCATSRDLRGEAFFGQGTRLTVV.

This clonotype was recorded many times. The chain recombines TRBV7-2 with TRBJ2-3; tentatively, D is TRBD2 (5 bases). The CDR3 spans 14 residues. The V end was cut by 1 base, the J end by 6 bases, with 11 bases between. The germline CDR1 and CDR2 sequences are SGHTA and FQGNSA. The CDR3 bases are TGTGCCAGCAGCTTAGACCAACTAGTTGATACGCAGTATTTT. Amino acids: CASSLDQLVDTQYF.

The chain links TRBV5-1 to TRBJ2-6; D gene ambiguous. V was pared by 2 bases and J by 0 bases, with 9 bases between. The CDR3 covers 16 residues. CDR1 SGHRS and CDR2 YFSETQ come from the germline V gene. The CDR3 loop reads CASSLDTDSGANVLTF. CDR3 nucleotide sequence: TGCGCCAGCAGCTTAGATACAGACTCTGGGGCCAACGTCCTGACTTTC.

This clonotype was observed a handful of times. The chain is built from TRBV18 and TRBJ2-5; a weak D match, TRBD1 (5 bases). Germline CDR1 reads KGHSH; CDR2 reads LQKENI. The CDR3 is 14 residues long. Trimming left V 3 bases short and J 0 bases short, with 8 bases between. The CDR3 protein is CASSPLQDQETQYF. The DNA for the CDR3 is TGTGCCAGCTCACCCTTACAGGACCAAGAGACCCAGTACTTC.

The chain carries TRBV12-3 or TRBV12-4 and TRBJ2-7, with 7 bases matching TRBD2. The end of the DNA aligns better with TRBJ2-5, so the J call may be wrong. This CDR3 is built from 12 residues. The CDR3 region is CASSTTGGTQYF. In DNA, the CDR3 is TGTGCCAGCAGTACCACGGGAGGGACCCAGTACTTC.

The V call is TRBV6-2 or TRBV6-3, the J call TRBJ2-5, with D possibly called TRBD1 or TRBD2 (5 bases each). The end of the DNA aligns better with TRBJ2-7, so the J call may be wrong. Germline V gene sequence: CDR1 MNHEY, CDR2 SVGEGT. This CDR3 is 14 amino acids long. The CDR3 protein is CASNLFRGDYEQYF. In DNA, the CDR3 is TGTGCCAGCAATCTATTTCGGGGCGACTACGAGCAGTACTTC.

In nucleotides, the CDR3 is TGTGCCAGCAGCTTAGACAACACTTGGAGTGAGCAGTTCTTC. Translated: CASSLDNTWSEQFF. This sequence joins TRBV11-3 and TRBJ2-1; D is unresolved. This CDR3 comprises 14 residues. Trimming shortened V by 0 bases and J by 9 bases, and 12 bases separated the two germline ends. Germline V gives CDR1 SGHNT, CDR2 YENEEA.

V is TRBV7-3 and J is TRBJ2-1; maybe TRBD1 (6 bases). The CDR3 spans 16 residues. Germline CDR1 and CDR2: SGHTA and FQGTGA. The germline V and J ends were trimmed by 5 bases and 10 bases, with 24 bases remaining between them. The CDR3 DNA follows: TGTGCCAGCAGCCCCACGCGGAGGTCTGACAGGTCAGAGCAGTTCTTC. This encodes CASSPTRRSDRSEQFF. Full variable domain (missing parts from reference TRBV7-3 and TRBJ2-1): GAGVSQTPSNKVTEKGKYVELRCDPISGHTALYWYRQSLGQGPEFLIYFQGTGAADDSGLPNDRFFAVRPEGSVSTLKIQRTERGDSAVYLCASSPTRRSDRSEQFFGPGTRLTVL.

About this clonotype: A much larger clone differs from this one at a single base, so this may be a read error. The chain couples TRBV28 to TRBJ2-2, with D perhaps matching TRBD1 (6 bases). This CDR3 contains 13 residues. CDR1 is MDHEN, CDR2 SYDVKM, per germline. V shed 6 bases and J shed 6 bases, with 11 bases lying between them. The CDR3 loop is CASSQQGAGELFF. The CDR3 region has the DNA TGTGCCAGCAGCCAACAGGGCGCCGGGGAGCTGTTTTTT. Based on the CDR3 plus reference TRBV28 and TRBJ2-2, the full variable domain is DVKVTQSSRYLVKRTGEKVFLECVQDMDHENMFWYRQDPGLGLRLIYFSYDVKMKEKGDIPEGYSVSREKKERFSLILESASTNQTSMYLCASSQQGAGELFFGEGSRLTVL.

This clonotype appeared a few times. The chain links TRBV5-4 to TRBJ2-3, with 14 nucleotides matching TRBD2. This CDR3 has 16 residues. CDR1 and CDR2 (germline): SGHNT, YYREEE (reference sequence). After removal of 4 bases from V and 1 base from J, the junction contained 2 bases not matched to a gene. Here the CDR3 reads CASSMGLAGGTDTQYF. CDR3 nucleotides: TGTGCCAGCAGCATGGGACTAGCGGGAGGCACAGATACGCAGTATTTT.

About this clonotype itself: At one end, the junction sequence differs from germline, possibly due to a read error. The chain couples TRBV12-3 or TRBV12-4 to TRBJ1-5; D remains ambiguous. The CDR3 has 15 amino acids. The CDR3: CAGSRGVAAGQPQHF. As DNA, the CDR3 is TGTGCCGGCAGTCGCGGGGTCGCCGCAGGTCAGCCCCAGCATTTT.

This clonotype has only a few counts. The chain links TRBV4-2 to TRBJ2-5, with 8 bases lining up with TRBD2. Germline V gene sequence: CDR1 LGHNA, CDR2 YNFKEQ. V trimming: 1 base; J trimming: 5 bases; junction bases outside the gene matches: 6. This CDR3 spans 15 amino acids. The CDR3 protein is CASSQVLAGRETQYF. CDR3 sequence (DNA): TGTGCCAGCAGCCAAGTTTTAGCGGGGCGGGAGACCCAGTACTTC.

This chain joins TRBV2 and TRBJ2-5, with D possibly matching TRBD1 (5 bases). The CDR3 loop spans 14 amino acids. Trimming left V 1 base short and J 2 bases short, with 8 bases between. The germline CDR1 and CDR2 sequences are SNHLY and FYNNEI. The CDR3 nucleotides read TGTGCCAGCAGTGAAGTCGCAGGGCAAGAGACCCAGTACTTC. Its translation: CASSEVAGQETQYF.

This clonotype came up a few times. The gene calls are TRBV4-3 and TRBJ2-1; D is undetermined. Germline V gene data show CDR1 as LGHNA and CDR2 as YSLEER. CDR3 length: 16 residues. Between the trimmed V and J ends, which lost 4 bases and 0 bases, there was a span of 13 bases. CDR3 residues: CASSPTTYSSYNEQFF. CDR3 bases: TGCGCCAGCAGCCCAACGACTTACAGCTCCTACAATGAGCAGTTCTTC.